What follows are 32 T cell receptor beta chains derived from one specimen sequenced in a study of radiation and T cells in renal cell carcinoma. The time point denotes: blood 4 weeks post-SBRT, at nephrectomy. Documented treatment: 15 Gy SBRT to primary tumor, nephrectomy 4 weeks later. Generated by immunoSEQ multiplex PCR, the TCRdb table keeps only in-frame clones and is missing some. The table lists about 150,000 clones, about 86% of them singletons. Sample: blood, taken from a patient whose treatment included radiotherapy and nephrectomy. The receptors shown here come from a woman aged 50 to 60 with renal cell carcinoma.

This chain links TRBV6-5 with TRBJ2-7; D unclear. The CDR3 covers 15 residues. V lost 4 bases and J 1 base, leaving 14 bases between the germline ends. The germline gives CDR1 MNHEY, CDR2 SVGAGI. The CDR3 DNA is TGTGCCAGCAGTTCGGTCGCAGGTTCTTCCTACGAGCAGTACTTC. It encodes CASSSVAGSSYEQYF.

This chain links TRBV7-2 with TRBJ2-7; tentative D call: TRBD1 (5 bases). This CDR3 has 12 residues. From germline, CDR1 is SGHTA and CDR2 FQGNSA. V gave up 6 bases and J gave up 6 bases, with 12 bases separating them. The DNA of the CDR3 is TGTGCCAGCAGACGGCAGGGAATCGAGCAGTACTTC. Its protein is CASRRQGIEQYF.

The chain is built from TRBV28 and TRBJ2-1, with 9 bases lining up with TRBD2. The CDR3 sequence is 14 residues long. CDR1 and CDR2 (germline): MDHEN, SYDVKM. After removal of 4 bases from V and 5 bases from J, the junction contained 3 bases not matched to a gene. CDR3 region: CASSYPSGNNEQFF. As DNA, the CDR3 is TGTGCCAGCAGTTATCCTAGCGGGAACAATGAGCAGTTCTTC. The full variable domain, in which reference TRBV28 and TRBJ2-1 provide the parts outside the CDR3, is DVKVTQSSRYLVKRTGEKVFLECVQDMDHENMFWYRQDPGLGLRLIYFSYDVKMKEKGDIPEGYSVSREKKERFSLILESASTNQTSMYLCASSYPSGNNEQFFGPGTRLTVL.

V is TRBV6-5 and J is TRBJ2-7; 10 nucleotides match TRBD1. The CDR3 is 14 amino acids. V shed 4 bases and J 4 bases; nucleotides not matched to a gene: 4. The germline V gene has CDR1 MNHEY and CDR2 SVGAGI. The CDR3 here is CASSSTGGGYEQYF. CDR3 DNA: TGTGCCAGCAGTTCGACAGGGGGCGGGTACGAGCAGTACTTC.

The J gene is TRBJ2-1, the V gene TRBV19; 9 nucleotides match TRBD2. The germline gives CDR1 LNHDA, CDR2 SQIVND (reference sequence). After removal of 3 bases from V and 10 bases from J, the junction contained 13 bases not matched to a gene. CDR3 length: 16 residues. The CDR3 spells CASSMGLAGSIFEQFF. In DNA form, the CDR3 reads TGTGCCAGTAGTATGGGGCTAGCGGGAAGTATTTTCGAGCAGTTCTTC.

This chain's CDR3 is CASSSTGGYYGYTF. The CDR3 nucleotides read TGTGCCAGCAGTTCGACAGGGGGTTACTATGGCTACACCTTC. V and J are TRBV6-5 and TRBJ1-2, with 9 bases identical to TRBD1. The CDR3 covers 14 residues. Germline-derived CDR1 and CDR2 are MNHEY and SVGAGI. V gave up 4 bases and J gave up 3 bases; unmatched junction bases: 3.

The chain uses TRBV5-1 and TRBJ2-7; 7 nucleotides agree with TRBD1. Trimming cost V 4 bases and J 3 bases; bases outside gene matches: 4. The length of the CDR3 is 13 residues. CDR1 SGHRS and CDR2 YFSETQ come from the germline V gene. CDR3: CASSTQGSYEQYF. CDR3 nucleotides: TGCGCCAGCAGCACACAGGGGAGCTACGAGCAGTACTTC. The full variable domain, rest sourced from reference TRBV5-1 and TRBJ2-7, is KAGVTQTPRYLIKTRGQQVTLSCSPISGHRSVSWYQQTPGQGLQFLFEYFSETQRNKGNFPGRFSGRQFSNSRSEMNVSTLELGDSALYLCASSTQGSYEQYFGPGTRLTVT.

The chain joins TRBV13 to TRBJ2-1; no definite D call. The germline V gene encodes CDR1 PRHDT and CDR2 FYEKMQ (reference sequence). Trimming took 2 bases from V and 5 from J, leaving 13 bases between them. The CDR3 extends over 15 amino acids. The CDR3 here is CASSLITFDHNEQFF. The CDR3 DNA follows: TGTGCCAGCAGCTTAATCACATTCGACCACAATGAGCAGTTCTTC.

The chain joins TRBV28 to TRBJ2-2; weak D call: TRBD2 (5 bases). CDR1 and CDR2 from the germline V gene are MDHEN and SYDVKM. The CDR3 is 15 amino acids. Trimming took off 3 bases at V and 5 bases at J, with 13 bases between the two ends. CDR3 protein: CASSLKAPGTGELFF. In DNA form, the CDR3 reads TGTGCCAGCAGTTTGAAAGCGCCGGGAACCGGGGAGCTGTTTTTT.

This chain links TRBV4-3 with TRBJ1-3; D gene uncertain. The CDR3 spans 18 residues. CDR1 and CDR2 (germline): LGHNA, YSLEER. V lost 1 base to trimming and J lost 4 bases, with 20 bases between them. CDR3 sequence: CASSQVLQWNRRGNTIYF. DNA for the CDR3: TGCGCCAGCAGCCAAGTGTTACAATGGAACCGGCGGGGAAACACCATATATTTT.

The rearrangement links TRBV15 to TRBJ1-1; 7 bases fit TRBD1. Germline assignment: CDR1 LNHNV and CDR2 YYDKDF (reference sequence). After removal of 6 bases from V and 5 bases from J, the junction contained 18 bases not matched to a gene. CDR3 size: 17 residues. The CDR3 DNA follows: TGTGCCACCAGTCCCACCACCGGACAGGCCGGTCGAACTGAAGCTTTCTTT. This gives the protein CATSPTTGQAGRTEAFF.

The chain has TRBV7-9 and TRBJ1-5; TRBD1 aligns across 9 bases. CDR3 length: 14 amino acids. Germline assignment: CDR1 SEHNR and CDR2 FQNEAQ (reference sequence). J was trimmed by 5 bases and V by 5 bases; bases with no gene match: 4. CDR3 nucleotides: TGTGCCAGCAGCCTCGGGACAGGGCATCAGCCCCAGCATTTT. Protein sequence: CASSLGTGHQPQHF.

The chain recombines TRBV27 with TRBJ1-6; TRBD1 is a possible D gene (5 bases). Germline loops: CDR1 MNHEY, CDR2 SMNVEV (reference sequence). CDR3 length: 16 residues. Trimming cost V 6 bases and J 8 bases, with 20 bases left between them. CDR3 DNA: TGTGCCAGCAGGGGGGAAAGGGGAGTCCTATATTCACCCCTCCACTTT. Its translation: CASRGERGVLYSPLHF.

The chain employs TRBV14 and TRBJ2-3; maybe TRBD2 (6 bases). The ends were cut back, 2 bases at V and 6 bases at J, with 12 bases in the middle. CDR1 and CDR2 (germline): SGHDN, FVKESK. The CDR3 length is 14 residues. The CDR3 region is CASSQLTRLDTQYF. DNA for the CDR3: TGTGCCAGCAGCCAATTGACTAGACTGGATACGCAGTATTTT.

This clone showed up just a few times. This chain uses TRBV27 with TRBJ1-6; D is ambiguous. Between the trimmed V and J ends, which lost 7 bases and 3 bases, there was a span of 16 bases. The CDR3 is 16 amino acids. From germline, CDR1 is MNHEY and CDR2 SMNVEV (reference sequence). CDR3 protein: CASNQDRSDYNSPLHF. Here the CDR3 DNA reads TGTGCCAGCAATCAAGATCGGTCAGACTATAATTCACCCCTCCACTTT.

Only a few counts were recorded for this clone. At the DNA level, this CDR3 is encoded by other sequences in the same sample as well. The genes are TRBV7-9 and TRBJ2-2; D unclear. V dropped 5 bases and J dropped 3 bases, with 7 bases sitting between them. The CDR3 sequence is 13 residues long. CDR1 is SEHNR and CDR2 is FQNEAQ in the germline V gene (reference sequence). CDR3 amino acids: CASSPTDTGELFF. The CDR3 DNA reads TGTGCCAGCAGCCCGACGGACACCGGGGAGCTGTTTTTT.

The chain uses TRBV5-1 and TRBJ1-2; 8 bases are shared with TRBD1. The CDR3 is 14 amino acids. Trimming removed 0 bases from V and 8 bases from J; junction bases left unmatched: 6. Per germline, CDR1 SGHRS and CDR2 YFSETQ. CDR3 DNA sequence: TGCGCCAGCAGCTTGGGACACCCAGGGGGCGGCTACACCTTC. It encodes CASSLGHPGGGYTF.

The rearrangement uses TRBV5-4 and TRBJ1-4; D is perhaps TRBD1 (6 bases). Per the germline V gene, CDR1 is SGHNT and CDR2 is YYREEE (reference sequence). The V end lost 2 bases, the J end lost 10 bases, and 15 bases lay between the germline ends. This CDR3 comprises 14 residues. CDR3 DNA: TGTGCCAGCAGCTTACAGGGTCCGGAGGGAAAACTGTTTTTT. It is translated as CASSLQGPEGKLFF.

This chain joins TRBV6-6 and TRBJ2-5; D assignment may be TRBD1 or TRBD2 (5 bases each). Trimming took 2 bases from V and 5 from J, leaving 18 bases between them. The CDR3 totals 16 residues. The germline CDR1 and CDR2 sequences are MNHNY and SVGAGI (reference sequence). The CDR3 protein is CASSYGHDSPGETQYF. CDR3 DNA: TGTGCCAGCAGTTACGGCCACGACAGTCCGGGGGAGACCCAGTACTTC.

V gene TRBV19 combines with J gene TRBJ2-2; unclear D gene. Germline V gene lookup returns CDR1 LNHDA and CDR2 SQIVND (reference sequence). The CDR3 sequence is 14 residues long. Between the trimmed V and J ends, which lost 6 bases and 4 bases, there was a span of 12 bases. The chain's CDR3 is CASRPLGVTGELFF. The CDR3 DNA follows: TGTGCCAGTAGGCCCCTAGGAGTCACCGGGGAGCTGTTTTTT.

The chain recombines TRBV19 with TRBJ2-6; the D gene is possibly TRBD1 (6 bases). Germline CDR1 and CDR2: LNHDA and SQIVND (reference sequence). The CDR3 is made up of 17 amino acids. Trimming took off 1 base at V and 3 bases at J, with 13 bases between the two ends. CDR3 amino acids: CASSIGVQGNGANVLTF. CDR3 sequence (DNA): TGTGCCAGTAGTATAGGAGTACAGGGAAATGGGGCCAACGTCCTGACTTTC.

The chain recombines TRBV6-8 with TRBJ1-5, with no clear D. V lost 6 bases to trimming and J lost 10 bases, with 16 bases between them. Germline V CDR1 and CDR2: MNHGY, SAAAGT. The CDR3 is made up of 13 amino acids. CDR3 sequence: CASRRGQCIPQHF. CDR3 bases: TGTGCCAGCAGGAGAGGCCAGTGCATACCCCAGCATTTT.

The chain has TRBV18 and TRBJ1-6, with TRBD1 matching 7 bases. V lost 4 bases, J lost 8 bases, and 2 bases stayed unmatched. There are 13 residues in the CDR3. Per the germline V gene, CDR1 is KGHSH and CDR2 is LQKENI. CDR3 bases: TGTGCCAGCTCACTTGACAGGGATTCACCCCTCCACTTT. Translation gives CASSLDRDSPLHF.

This chain joins TRBV29-1 and TRBJ1-1, with D possibly being TRBD1 (6 bases). Germline loops: CDR1 SQVTM, CDR2 ANQGSEA. V lost 4 bases, J lost 1 base, and 10 bases lay in between. CDR3 size: 13 residues. DNA for the CDR3: TGCAGCGTTGGGGGGGGGCAGAACACTGAAGCTTTCTTT. Amino acid sequence: CSVGGGQNTEAFF.

This clone showed up just once. This CDR3 is CASSLGLAGVQETQYF. The CDR3 coding sequence is TGCGCCAGCAGCCTTGGACTAGCGGGGGTACAAGAGACCCAGTACTTC. This chain connects TRBV5-1 to TRBJ2-5, with 13 bases aligning to TRBD2. The ends lost 4 bases at V and 2 bases at J; junction bases unmatched: 5. The germline gives CDR1 SGHRS, CDR2 YFSETQ. The CDR3 length is 16 residues.

V and J are TRBV10-3 and TRBJ2-7; 8 bases line up with TRBD1. The CDR3 sequence is 14 residues long. The ends lost 7 bases at V and 7 bases at J; junction bases unmatched: 12. Germline assignment: CDR1 ENHRY and CDR2 SYGVKD. The CDR3 coding sequence is TGTGCCATCACCTCGGACAGGGCGCAAGAGGAGCAGTACTTC. Protein: CAITSDRAQEEQYF.

This clone appeared a single time. The chain has TRBV10-3 and TRBJ2-7; D perhaps matches TRBD1 (5 bases). The V gene's germline CDR1 is ENHRY and CDR2 SYGVKD. CDR3 length equals 13 residues. The V end was cut by 0 bases, the J end by 6 bases, with 9 bases between. Here the CDR3 DNA reads TGTGCCATCAGTGAGTCGAAAGGGGTCGAGCAGTACTTC. Translating it yields CAISESKGVEQYF.

CDR3 sequence reads: CASSVASLGGTETQYF. The CDR3 nucleotides read TGTGCCAGCAGCGTAGCTTCATTGGGGGGTACGGAGACCCAGTACTTC. J is TRBJ2-5 and V is TRBV9; D is perhaps TRBD2 (6 bases). V lost 0 bases and J lost 5, with 17 bases in between. This CDR3 is 16 amino acids long. Germline CDR1 is SGDLS and CDR2 is YYNGEE.

This clone was observed once. CDR3 protein: CASSSIPDGNTEAFF. Here the CDR3 DNA reads TGTGCCAGCAGCTCGATCCCGGACGGGAACACTGAAGCTTTCTTT. The gene calls are TRBV5-5 and TRBJ1-1, with unresolved D. V lost 3 bases, J lost 1 base, and 13 bases lay in between. The CDR3 is 15 residues long. Germline V CDR1 and CDR2: SGHKS, YYEKEE (reference sequence).

V gene TRBV10-2 combines with J gene TRBJ1-4; 10 nucleotides match TRBD1. Germline V gene sequence: CDR1 WSHSY, CDR2 SAAADI. CDR3 size: 15 residues. The J segment lost 10 bases and the V segment lost 0 bases, leaving 5 bases of the junction unmatched. The CDR3, as DNA: TGCGCCAGCAGTGAGTCGGGACAGGGGTCAGGAAAACTGTTTTTT. Residues: CASSESGQGSGKLFF.

The rearrangement joins TRBV7-8 to TRBJ2-5; the D gene is possibly TRBD1 (6 bases). The germline gives CDR1 SGHVS, CDR2 FQNEAQ. The CDR3 is made up of 14 amino acids. The V gene lost 5 bases and the J gene lost 5 bases, with 15 bases spanning the gap. The CDR3, as DNA: TGTGCCAGCAGCCTAAGACGAAGGGGGGAGACCCAGTACTTC. This encodes CASSLRRRGETQYF.

The chain recombines TRBV4-1 with TRBJ2-7; 8 bases map to TRBD1. The trim removed 1 base at V and 0 bases at J, leaving 5 bases unmatched. Germline V gives CDR1 MGHRA, CDR2 YSYEKL. This CDR3 has 16 residues. The DNA of the CDR3 is TGCGCCAGCAGCCAAGGGACAGGGACAGTCTCCTACGAGCAGTACTTC. Amino acids: CASSQGTGTVSYEQYF.